This T cell receptor (beta chain) was identified in a study of T cell responses to AZD1222 COVID-19 vaccine. The table came from immunoSEQ multiplex PCR; TCRdb's copy has only in-frame clones and leaves some out. The sample records about 180,000 clones, just over 85% being singletons. This clone was counted a few times. What it binds is not known. Whole-study findings and limits: Seropositivity was recorded at baseline in only a handful of AZD1222 recipients. Most donors were white British, females outnumbered males, and clonal diversity was possibly underestimated.

V was cut by 5 bases and J by 1 base, with 12 bases left in between. The germline V gene encodes CDR1 MNHEY and CDR2 SVGAGI. This CDR3 contains 15 residues. Specimen: peripheral blood, collected 28 days after the second AZD1222 dose. This TCR was recovered from an adult who received the AZD1222 COVID-19 vaccine. The rearrangement uses TRBV6-5 and TRBJ1-5; TRBD1 might be the D (6 bases). As DNA, the CDR3 is TGTGCCAGCAGTCTCCAGGGGTTCAGCAATCAGCCCCAGCATTTT. As protein: CASSLQGFSNQPQHF.